This is a list of T cell receptor beta chains from one sample in a study of blood T cell repertoires in COVID-19. Produced via immunoSEQ multiplex PCR; TCRdb's table is partial and in-frame only. In the table there are some 220,000 clones, approximately 78% of which are singletons. Sequencing was carried out using peripheral blood. These receptors came from a woman aged 70 to 79 with COVID-19, enrolled during active disease. The CDR3 runs from the conserved cysteine through the conserved F or W. Fields, in order: D gene, V gene, clone size, J gene, CDR3 length, CDR3 DNA, CDR3 protein. A D gene is named only where the DNA matches it firmly. The size field is filled for only some rows; it gives once, few, many or a size class.

D: .
V: TRBV28
size: .
J: TRBJ1-3
length: 15
DNA: TGTGCCAGCAGTTTCGGGGGTCTCTCTGGAAACACCATATATTTT
CDR3: CASSFGGLSGNTIYF

D: .
V: TRBV7-9
size: .
J: TRBJ2-7
length: 13
DNA: TGTGCCAGCAGCTTTTATGGCCCCTTCGAGCAGTACTTC
CDR3: CASSFYGPFEQYF

D: .
V: TRBV19
size: .
J: TRBJ1-5
length: 14
DNA: TGTGCCAGTAACCGGGGGGAGGGCAATCAGCCCCAGCATTTT
CDR3: CASNRGEGNQPQHF

D: TRBD1
V: TRBV29-1
size: .
J: TRBJ1-2
length: 12
DNA: TGCAGCGCCCAGACAGGGGGCGGTGGCTACACCTTC
CDR3: CSAQTGGGGYTF

D: .
V: TRBV14
size: .
J: TRBJ1-6
length: 14
DNA: TGTGCCAGCAAAAGGGGACTGGATACTTCACCCCTCCACTTT
CDR3: CASKRGLDTSPLHF

D: TRBD1
V: TRBV19
size: once
J: TRBJ1-5
length: 15
DNA: TGTGCCAGTAGTATGGGACAGGGGGGCAATCAGCCCCAGCATTTT
CDR3: CASSMGQGGNQPQHF

D: .
V: TRBV6-5
size: .
J: TRBJ1-1
length: 15
DNA: TGTGCCAGCACCCCAGGACAGAGTGGGAACACTGAAGCTTTCTTT
CDR3: CASTPGQSGNTEAFF

D: .
V: TRBV28
size: .
J: TRBJ1-3
length: 21
DNA: TGTGCCAGCAGTCCACCGACACAGGGAAGGGGGTGGTGGGGTCCTGGAAACACCATATATTTT
CDR3: CASSPPTQGRGWWGPGNTIYF

D: TRBD2
V: TRBV30
size: .
J: TRBJ2-5
length: 17
DNA: TGTGCCTGGAGCCCGGGACTAGCGGGAGGGCCAGGAGAGACCCAGTACTTC
CDR3: CAWSPGLAGGPGETQYF

D: .
V: TRBV11-3
size: once
J: TRBJ1-4
length: 18
DNA: TGTGCCAGCAGCTTAGTCGGTCCCCGGGAAAGGACTAATGAAAAACTGTTTTTT
CDR3: CASSLVGPRERTNEKLFF

D: .
V: TRBV11-2
size: .
J: TRBJ1-2
length: 13
DNA: TGTGCCAGCAGCTTAGGAGGTTTCGGCGGCTACACCTTC
CDR3: CASSLGGFGGYTF

D: TRBD1
V: TRBV18
size: few
J: TRBJ1-1
length: 12
DNA: TGCCGGACAGGGGGAGTGGGCACTGAAGCTTTCTTT
CDR3: CRTGGVGTEAFF

D: TRBD2
V: TRBV5-4
size: .
J: TRBJ2-1
length: 15
DNA: TGTGCCAGCAGCTCCTGGACTAGCGGGAAGAGGGAGCAGTTCTTC
CDR3: CASSSWTSGKREQFF

D: TRBD2
V: TRBV4-1
size: .
J: TRBJ2-3
length: 15
DNA: TGCGCCAGCAGCCAAGGGACACTAGCGGGAAGTACGCAGTATTTT
CDR3: CASSQGTLAGSTQYF

D: .
V: TRBV28
size: .
J: TRBJ1-2
length: 15
DNA: TGTGCCAGCACCTCTACGCCCGCTCTAAACTATGGCTACACCTTC
CDR3: CASTSTPALNYGYTF

D: TRBD1
V: TRBV28
size: .
J: TRBJ1-2
length: 13
DNA: TGTGCCAGCAGTAGACAGGGGGCAAGAGGCTACACCTTC
CDR3: CASSRQGARGYTF

D: TRBD1
V: TRBV3-1/TRBV3-2
size: .
J: TRBJ1-4
length: 16
DNA: TGTGCCAGCAGCCAAGGTTCTACAGGGGTGCGGGAAAAACTGTTTTTT
CDR3: CASSQGSTGVREKLFF

D: TRBD1
V: TRBV7-2
size: .
J: TRBJ2-7
length: 15
DNA: TGTGCCAGCAGCCTAGGCCGGACAGGGGGCTACGAGCAGTACTTC
CDR3: CASSLGRTGGYEQYF

D: .
V: TRBV16
size: .
J: TRBJ1-5
length: 19
DNA: TGTGCCAGCAGCCAATGGAATAGGCAGGGGTTGGGGGTTAATCAGCCCCAGCATTTT
CDR3: CASSQWNRQGLGVNQPQHF

D: TRBD1
V: TRBV19
size: .
J: TRBJ1-5
length: 15
DNA: TGTGCCAGTAGTATGGGACAGGGAGGCAATCAGCCCCAGCATTTT
CDR3: CASSMGQGGNQPQHF

D: .
V: TRBV11-3
size: .
J: TRBJ1-1
length: 13
DNA: TGTGCCAGCAGCTCGCTAGCCGGAACTGAAGCTTTCTTT
CDR3: CASSSLAGTEAFF

D: TRBD1
V: TRBV7-2
size: .
J: TRBJ2-1
length: 16
DNA: TGTGCCAGCAGCTGGACCGGACAGGGGCTAATCAATGAGCAGTTCTTC
CDR3: CASSWTGQGLINEQFF

D: TRBD2
V: TRBV12-3/TRBV12-4
size: .
J: TRBJ2-7
length: 13
DNA: TGTGCCAGCAGTTTTGTAGCGGGAGGCGAGCAGTACTTC
CDR3: CASSFVAGGEQYF

D: .
V: TRBV5-1
size: .
J: TRBJ1-1
length: 14
DNA: TGCGCCAGCAGCCCCTCGGGGATGAAAGGCGAAGCTTTCTTT
CDR3: CASSPSGMKGEAFF

D: .
V: TRBV6-5
size: .
J: TRBJ1-1
length: 15
DNA: TGTGCCAGCAGTTACGATATGACAGAGAACACTGAAGCTTTCTTT
CDR3: CASSYDMTENTEAFF

D: TRBD1
V: TRBV15
size: .
J: TRBJ1-5
length: 19
DNA: TGTGCCACCAGCAGGACCCGGGACAGGGGCGTTTTTAGCAATCAGCCCCAGCATTTT
CDR3: CATSRTRDRGVFSNQPQHF

D: TRBD2
V: TRBV6-6
size: .
J: TRBJ2-7
length: 15
DNA: TGTGCCAGCAGTCCCGGGACTAGCGGGAGAGGCGAGCAGTACTTC
CDR3: CASSPGTSGRGEQYF

D: .
V: TRBV2
size: .
J: TRBJ2-7
length: 14
DNA: TGTGCCAGCAGAGGACAGTCAAGAAGCTACGAGCAGTACTTC
CDR3: CASRGQSRSYEQYF

D: TRBD2
V: TRBV19
size: .
J: TRBJ2-1
length: 14
DNA: TGTGCCAGTATTCAAGCGGGAGGGCGGAATGAGCAGTTCTTC
CDR3: CASIQAGGRNEQFF

D: TRBD2
V: TRBV6-2/TRBV6-3
size: .
J: TRBJ2-3
length: 15
DNA: TGTGCCAGCAGTTATCGGCTAGCGGGACCAGATACGCAGTATTTT
CDR3: CASSYRLAGPDTQYF

D: .
V: TRBV19
size: .
J: TRBJ1-1
length: 10
DNA: TGTGCCAGTACCCCCCCTCTAGCTTTCTTT
CDR3: CASTPPLAFF

D: TRBD1
V: TRBV7-9
size: .
J: TRBJ2-1
length: 12
DNA: TGTGCCAGCAGCCGGGACAGCAATGAGCAGTTCTTC
CDR3: CASSRDSNEQFF

D: .
V: TRBV7-9
size: .
J: TRBJ1-4
length: 16
DNA: TGTGCCAGCAGCTTATATCTCTCGAACAGAAATGAAAAACTGTTTTTT
CDR3: CASSLYLSNRNEKLFF

D: TRBD1
V: TRBV4-3
size: .
J: TRBJ1-4
length: 16
DNA: TGCGCCAGCAGCCAAAGACAGGGGGCCGGGACCGGAAAACTGTTTTTT
CDR3: CASSQRQGAGTGKLFF

D: TRBD2
V: TRBV28
size: .
J: TRBJ2-7
length: 15
DNA: TGTGCCAGCAGTTCGTGGACTAGCGGAACGTACGAGCAGTACTTC
CDR3: CASSSWTSGTYEQYF

D: .
V: TRBV7-2
size: .
J: TRBJ2-5
length: 13
DNA: TGTGCCAGCAGCCTAGACAGACAAGAGACCCAGTACTTC
CDR3: CASSLDRQETQYF

D: .
V: TRBV7-2
size: .
J: TRBJ1-5
length: 15
DNA: TGTGCCAGCAGCTTAGAAGGAGGGTATAGTCAGCCCCAGCATTTT
CDR3: CASSLEGGYSQPQHF

D: TRBD1
V: TRBV7-2
size: .
J: TRBJ1-2
length: 15
DNA: TGTGCCAGCAGCGCCCCCGGGACAGCTAACTATGGCTACACCTTC
CDR3: CASSAPGTANYGYTF

D: .
V: TRBV2
size: few
J: TRBJ2-5
length: 12
DNA: TGTGCCAGCACCGTCACGAGGGAGACCCAGTACTTC
CDR3: CASTVTRETQYF

D: .
V: TRBV10-3
size: .
J: TRBJ2-5
length: 14
DNA: TGTGCCATCAGACCCGAGACAGGCGAGGAGACCCAGTACTTC
CDR3: CAIRPETGEETQYF

D: TRBD2
V: TRBV10-3
size: .
J: TRBJ2-3
length: 19
DNA: TGTGCCATCAGTGAGCTCTGGCTAGCGGGAGGGTCTAGCACAGATACGCAGTATTTT
CDR3: CAISELWLAGGSSTDTQYF

D: .
V: TRBV30
size: .
J: TRBJ1-5
length: 13
DNA: TGTGCCTCCTCCGCGGCTCGCGGGGGGCCCCAGCATTTT
CDR3: CASSAARGGPQHF

D: .
V: TRBV5-1
size: .
J: TRBJ2-1
length: 14
DNA: TGCGCCAGCAGCTTGGTTACAGCCTACAATGAGCAGTTCTTC
CDR3: CASSLVTAYNEQFF

D: .
V: TRBV7-8
size: .
J: TRBJ1-1
length: 14
DNA: TGTGCCAGCAGCTTTATTTCTAGGAACACTGAAGCTTTCTTT
CDR3: CASSFISRNTEAFF